This T cell receptor (beta chain) was sequenced for a study of CD8+CD57+ T cells in acquired aplastic anemia. Study overall: DNA per sorted CD4+ or CD8+ sample ranged about 0.2 to 27.4 ug, averaging about 3 ug. Broader study findings: Between patients and controls, some 31 CD8+ CDR3 sequences were found in common. Researchers reported that CD8+ Simpson's diversity was not significantly different in patients versus controls.

Of note for this clonotype: Its target is not known.

The template used for profiling TCR beta VDJ and CDR3 was genomic DNA. TCRdb fed the reads into MiXCR, producing one record per CDR3 protein. Among 250,000 to 350,000 distinct CDR3 sequences listed, approximately 55% were seen once. Deletions cut 4 bases from V and 5 bases from J, with 11 bases between. Looked up from germline, CDR1 is SSHAT and CDR2 is FNYEAQ (reference sequence). The CDR3 sequence is 13 residues long. The chain joins TRBV7-7 to TRBJ2-5, with D tentatively TRBD1 or TRBD2 (5 bases each). The specimen sequenced was sorted CD4+, CD8+, or CD8+CD57+ T cells (not recorded which) from PBMCs. The clonotype originates from a human donor with severe aplastic anemia or a healthy control (not recorded which). The chain's CDR3 is CASSYGASETQYF. The DNA for the CDR3 is TGTGCCAGCAGCTACGGGGCGTCGGAGACCCAGTACTTC. The full variable domain, completed using reference TRBV7-7 and TRBJ2-5, is GAGVSQSPRYKVTKRGQDVTLRCDPISSHATLYWYQQALGQGPEFLTYFNYEAQPDKSGLPSDRFSAERPEGSISTLTIQRTEQRDSAMYRCASSYGASETQYFGPGTRLLVL.